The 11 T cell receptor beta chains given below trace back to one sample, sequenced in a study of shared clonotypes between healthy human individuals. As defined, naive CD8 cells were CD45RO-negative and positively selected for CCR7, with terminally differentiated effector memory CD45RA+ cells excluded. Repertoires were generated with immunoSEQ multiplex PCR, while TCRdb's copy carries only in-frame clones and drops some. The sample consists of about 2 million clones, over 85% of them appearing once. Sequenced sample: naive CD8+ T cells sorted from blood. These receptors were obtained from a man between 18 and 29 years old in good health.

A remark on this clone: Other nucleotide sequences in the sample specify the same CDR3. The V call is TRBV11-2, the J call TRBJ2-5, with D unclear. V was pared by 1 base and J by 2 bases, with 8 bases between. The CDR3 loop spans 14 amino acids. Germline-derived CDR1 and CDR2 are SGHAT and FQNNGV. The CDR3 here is CASSLVGSQETQYF. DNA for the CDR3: TGTGCCAGCAGCTTAGTGGGCAGTCAAGAGACCCAGTACTTC.

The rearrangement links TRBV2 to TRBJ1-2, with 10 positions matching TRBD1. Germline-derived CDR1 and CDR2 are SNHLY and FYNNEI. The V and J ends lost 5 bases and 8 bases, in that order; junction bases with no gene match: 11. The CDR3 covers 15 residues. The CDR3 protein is CASSPGQGNLMGYTF. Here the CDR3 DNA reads TGTGCCAGCAGTCCGGGACAGGGGAATCTAATGGGCTACACCTTC.

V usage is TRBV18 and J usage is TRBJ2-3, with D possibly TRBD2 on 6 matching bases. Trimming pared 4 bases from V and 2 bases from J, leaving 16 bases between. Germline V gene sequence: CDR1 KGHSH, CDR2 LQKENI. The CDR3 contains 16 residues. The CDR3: CASSQPPSVYTDTQYF. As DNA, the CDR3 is TGTGCCAGCTCACAACCACCTAGCGTATACACAGATACGCAGTATTTT.

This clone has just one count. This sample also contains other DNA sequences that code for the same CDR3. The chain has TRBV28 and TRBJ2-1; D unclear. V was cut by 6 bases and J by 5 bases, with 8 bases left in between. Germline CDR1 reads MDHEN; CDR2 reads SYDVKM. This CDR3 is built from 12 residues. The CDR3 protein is CASSLGDNEQFF. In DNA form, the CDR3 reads TGTGCCAGCAGCCTCGGAGACAATGAGCAGTTCTTC.

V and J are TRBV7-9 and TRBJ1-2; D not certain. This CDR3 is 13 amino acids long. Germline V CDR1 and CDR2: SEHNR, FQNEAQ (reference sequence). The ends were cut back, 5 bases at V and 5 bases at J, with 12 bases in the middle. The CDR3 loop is CASSPRSVYGYTF. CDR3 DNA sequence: TGTGCCAGCAGCCCTCGGAGCGTTTATGGCTACACCTTC. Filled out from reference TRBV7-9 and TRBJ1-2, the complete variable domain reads DTGVSQNPRHKITKRGQNVTFRCDPISEHNRLYWYRQTLGQGPEFLTYFQNEAQLEKSRLLSDRFSAERPKGSFSTLEIQRTEQGDSAMYLCASSPRSVYGYTFGSGTRLTVV.

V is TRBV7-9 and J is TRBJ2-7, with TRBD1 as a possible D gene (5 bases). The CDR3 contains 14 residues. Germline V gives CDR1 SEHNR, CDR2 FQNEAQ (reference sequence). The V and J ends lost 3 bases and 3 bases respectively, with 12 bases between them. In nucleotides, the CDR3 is TGTGCCAGCAGCTTTGAGGACACCTTCTACGAGCAGTACTTC. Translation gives CASSFEDTFYEQYF.

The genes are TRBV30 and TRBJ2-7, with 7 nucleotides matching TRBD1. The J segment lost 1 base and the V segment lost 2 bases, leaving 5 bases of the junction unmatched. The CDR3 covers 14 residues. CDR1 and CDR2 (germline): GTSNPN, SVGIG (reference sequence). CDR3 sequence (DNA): TGTGCCTGGAGTTTCGGACAGGAGTCCTACGAGCAGTACTTC. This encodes CAWSFGQESYEQYF.

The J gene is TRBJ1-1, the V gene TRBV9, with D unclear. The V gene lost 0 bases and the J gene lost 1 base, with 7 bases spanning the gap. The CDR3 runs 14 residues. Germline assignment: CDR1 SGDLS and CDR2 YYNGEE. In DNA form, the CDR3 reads TGTGCCAGCAGCGTAGCCTGGGAGAACACTGAAGCTTTCTTT. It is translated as CASSVAWENTEAFF.

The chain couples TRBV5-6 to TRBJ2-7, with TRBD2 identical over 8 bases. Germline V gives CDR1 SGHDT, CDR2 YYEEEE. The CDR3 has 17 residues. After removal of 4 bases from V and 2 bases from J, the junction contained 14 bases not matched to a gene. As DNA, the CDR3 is TGTGCCAGCAGCCAAAGACCCTTTCGGGAGGGCCCCTACGAGCAGTACTTC. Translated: CASSQRPFREGPYEQYF.

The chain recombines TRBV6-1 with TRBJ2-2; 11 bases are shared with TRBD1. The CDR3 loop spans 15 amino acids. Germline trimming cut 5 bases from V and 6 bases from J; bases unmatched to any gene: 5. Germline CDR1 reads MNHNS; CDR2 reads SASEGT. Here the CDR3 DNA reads TGTGCCAGCAGTTGGACAGGGGGCTCCCCCGGGGAGCTGTTTTTT. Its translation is CASSWTGGSPGELFF.

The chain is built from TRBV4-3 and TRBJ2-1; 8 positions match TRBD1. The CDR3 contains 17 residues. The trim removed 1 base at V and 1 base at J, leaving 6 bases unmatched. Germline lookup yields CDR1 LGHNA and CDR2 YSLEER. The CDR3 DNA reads TGCGCCAGCAGCCAAGTGGGGGGACAGGTTTCCTACAATGAGCAGTTCTTC. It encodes CASSQVGGQVSYNEQFF.